Below, 27 T cell receptor beta chains from the same sample are listed, as sequenced in a study of blood T cell repertoires in COVID-19. Assay: immunoSEQ multiplex PCR; the TCRdb copy retains only in-frame clones and omits some. The top ten clones hold 8.8% of a sample with hundreds of thousands of clones, more than 85% of them seen once. Input material: PBMCs or T cells enriched from blood (not recorded which). The receptors shown here come from a man between 35 and 55 years old who had recovered from COVID-19.

This clone was found once. V and J are TRBV19 and TRBJ2-2; the match to TRBD1 covers 7 bases. The junction had 9 bases not matched to a gene; V was cut back by 4 bases and J by 4 bases. The CDR3 length is 16 residues. In germline, CDR1 is LNHDA, CDR2 SQIVND (reference sequence). CDR3 DNA sequence: TGTGCCAGTAGTACGTTTCGGACAGGAACCACCGGGGAGCTGTTTTTT. It is translated as CASSTFRTGTTGELFF.

The chain has TRBV10-2 and TRBJ2-7, with D unresolved. Per the germline V gene, CDR1 is WSHSY and CDR2 is SAAADI. The CDR3 has 15 residues. V lost 4 bases to trimming and J lost 2 bases, with 15 bases between them. CDR3 in amino acids: CASSAGALTPYEQYF. CDR3 coding DNA: TGCGCCAGCAGTGCAGGTGCTTTAACTCCCTACGAGCAGTACTTC.

In nucleotides, the CDR3 is TGTGCCAGCAGCGCCGGCCCGGGACTAGCATCCTACGAGCAGTACTTC. It codes for CASSAGPGLASYEQYF. This chain connects TRBV11-3 to TRBJ2-7; 9 bases are shared with TRBD2. The V gene end was trimmed by 5 bases and the J gene end by 1 base; junction bases not matched to a gene: 9. The CDR3 extends over 16 amino acids. Germline V gene data show CDR1 as SGHNT and CDR2 as YENEEA.

The chain couples TRBV10-2 to TRBJ1-1; 7 bases map to TRBD1. Germline V gene lookup returns CDR1 WSHSY and CDR2 SAAADI. Germline trimming cut 3 bases from V and 4 bases from J; bases unmatched to any gene: 2. CDR3 length equals 13 residues. The CDR3 protein is CASSDRGFTEAFF. The CDR3 region has the DNA TGCGCCAGCAGTGACAGGGGGTTCACTGAAGCTTTCTTT.

Worth noting for this clone: The identical CDR3 is also encoded by other nucleotide sequences in the sample. The rearrangement uses TRBV30 and TRBJ1-5; D is unresolved. Per the germline V gene, CDR1 is GTSNPN and CDR2 is SVGIG (reference sequence). This CDR3 comprises 13 residues. The V gene lost 1 base and the J gene lost 3 bases, with 7 bases spanning the gap. The CDR3 sequence: CAWSAGANQPQHF. The DNA of the CDR3 is TGTGCCTGGAGTGCAGGTGCCAATCAGCCCCAGCATTTT.

This chain links TRBV3-1 (or the pseudogene TRBV3-2) with TRBJ1-2; TRBD1 is a possible D gene (5 bases). The CDR3 runs to 13 residues. From germline, CDR1 is LGHDT and CDR2 YNNKEL (reference sequence). Trimming took 0 bases from V and 14 from J, leaving 16 bases between them. In nucleotides, the CDR3 is TGTGCCAGCAGCCAAGAGTTCCTCGCAGGGTGGACCTTC. This gives the protein CASSQEFLAGWTF.

This rearrangement joins TRBV19 to TRBJ2-7; possible D gene TRBD1, 6 bases. The CDR3 is made up of 16 amino acids. V was cut by 6 bases and J by 5 bases, with 23 bases left in between. Germline assignment: CDR1 LNHDA and CDR2 SQIVND (reference sequence). CDR3 DNA: TGTGCCAGTAGCCACCAACAGGGCCTTTGGCTCAACGAGCAGTACTTC. Encoded protein: CASSHQQGLWLNEQYF.

This rearrangement joins TRBV7-2 to TRBJ1-4; no firm D call. Looked up from germline, CDR1 is SGHTA and CDR2 is FQGNSA. The germline V and J ends were trimmed by 1 base and 3 bases, with 18 bases remaining between them. This CDR3 has 18 amino acids. This chain's CDR3 is CASSLDSPPKSSNEKLFF. The CDR3 DNA is TGTGCCAGCAGCTTAGACTCGCCGCCCAAAAGTTCTAATGAAAAACTGTTTTTT.

This chain joins TRBV6-5 and TRBJ1-1; D might be TRBD1 (6 bases). From germline, CDR1 is MNHEY and CDR2 SVGAGI. V was cut by 4 bases and J by 1 base, with 13 bases left in between. This CDR3 has 15 amino acids. The DNA for the CDR3 is TGTGCCAGCAGTTTAATCCGGGACAAGAACACTGAAGCTTTCTTT. This encodes CASSLIRDKNTEAFF.

This clone was seen only once. The J gene is TRBJ1-2, the V gene TRBV5-1; 11 bases agree with TRBD1. Trimming removed 4 bases from V and 7 bases from J; junction bases left unmatched: 6. Germline CDR1 is SGHRS and CDR2 is YFSETQ. CDR3 length: 14 amino acids. The CDR3 reads CASSLGQGVSGYTF. The CDR3 region has the DNA TGCGCCAGCAGCCTGGGACAGGGGGTTTCTGGCTACACCTTC.

The chain recombines TRBV7-2 with TRBJ2-1; TRBD2 agrees at 8 bases. Per germline, CDR1 SGHTA and CDR2 FQGNSA. The CDR3 spans 15 residues. Germline trimming cut 2 bases from V and 6 bases from J; bases unmatched to any gene: 6. CDR3 protein: CASSLSGSKSNEQFF. The CDR3 DNA reads as TGTGCCAGCAGCTTAAGCGGGAGTAAATCCAATGAGCAGTTCTTC.

V and J are TRBV5-1 and TRBJ1-2; no clear D. The germline V and J ends were trimmed by 0 bases and 0 bases, with 9 bases remaining between them. The CDR3 covers 15 residues. Germline V gene sequence: CDR1 SGHRS, CDR2 YFSETQ. CDR3 protein: CASSLESGANYGYTF. The CDR3 DNA sequence: TGCGCCAGCAGCTTGGAATCGGGAGCTAACTATGGCTACACCTTC.

In its sample, this clone was seen many times. The chain links TRBV6-4 to TRBJ2-3; TRBD2 matches at 9 bases. Per germline, CDR1 MRHNA and CDR2 SNTAGT. The V segment lost 0 bases and the J segment 2 bases; nucleotides outside the gene matches: 0. The CDR3 consists of 15 residues. CDR3 in DNA: TGTGCCAGCAGTGACTCGGGACTAGCCACAGATACGCAGTATTTT. Its translation is CASSDSGLATDTQYF.

The J gene is TRBJ2-1, the V gene TRBV27, with TRBD2 identical over 8 bases. The trim removed 3 bases at V and 7 bases at J, leaving 8 bases unmatched. Germline CDR1 MNHEY, CDR2 SMNVEV (reference sequence). The CDR3 length is 15 residues. This CDR3 reads CASSLMGLGGNEQFF. CDR3 DNA: TGTGCCAGCAGTTTGATGGGACTAGGGGGGAATGAGCAGTTCTTC.

This clone came up a few times. The chain joins TRBV3-1 (or the pseudogene TRBV3-2) to TRBJ2-7; D possibly corresponds to TRBD1 (8 bases). The CDR3 covers 12 residues. Trimming left V 8 bases short and J 6 bases short, with 14 bases between. Germline loops: CDR1 LGHDT, CDR2 YNNKEL (reference sequence). CDR3 sequence: CASSDREGEQYF. DNA for the CDR3: TGTGCCAGCTCGGACAGGGAGGGCGAGCAGTACTTC.

V and J are TRBV3-1 (or the pseudogene TRBV3-2) and TRBJ2-1; 8 bases map to TRBD2. Germline CDR1 reads LGHDT; CDR2 reads YNNKEL (reference sequence). J gave up 7 bases and V 1 base, and 6 bases lay outside the gene matches. The CDR3 consists of 15 residues. The CDR3 spells CASSQVGGAENEQFF. For the CDR3, the DNA is TGTGCCAGCAGCCAAGTCGGGGGGGCCGAAAATGAGCAGTTCTTC.

V and J are TRBV7-2 and TRBJ1-1; 8 nucleotides match TRBD1. Germline CDR1 and CDR2: SGHTA and FQGNSA. The V gene end was trimmed by 3 bases and the J gene end by 6 bases; junction bases not matched to a gene: 15. CDR3 length: 17 amino acids. CDR3 sequence: CASSFLRGLWGLAEAFF. DNA for the CDR3: TGTGCCAGCAGCTTTCTCAGGGGGCTTTGGGGGTTAGCTGAAGCTTTCTTT.

The V call is TRBV12-3 or TRBV12-4, the J call TRBJ1-2, with a possible D match to TRBD1 (5 bases). The CDR3 is made up of 13 amino acids. Trimming took 6 bases from V and 11 from J, leaving 19 bases between them. The CDR3 DNA is TGTGCCAGCAGGACTCTGGCGGGGGAAACGTACACCTTC. Amino acid sequence: CASRTLAGETYTF.

This chain joins TRBV5-1 and TRBJ2-1; 9 bases fit TRBD2. The CDR3 consists of 16 residues. Per germline, CDR1 SGHRS and CDR2 YFSETQ. V dropped 4 bases and J dropped 0; count of bases not matched to a gene: 5. In DNA form, the CDR3 reads TGCGCCAGCAGCAAGTTTAGCGGGAGCTCCTACAATGAGCAGTTCTTC. This sequence encodes CASSKFSGSSYNEQFF.

A single count supports this clone. This rearrangement joins TRBV7-6 to TRBJ2-1; D uncertain. V was shortened by 1 base and J by 7 bases, with 5 bases between the two germline ends. This CDR3 has 12 amino acids. Germline V gene data show CDR1 as SGHVS and CDR2 as FNYEAQ. The CDR3 reads CASSLGVNEQFF. For the CDR3, the DNA is TGTGCCAGCAGCTTAGGAGTAAATGAGCAGTTCTTC.

The chain uses TRBV7-9 and TRBJ1-6, with TRBD1 identical over 9 bases. V shed 5 bases, J shed 9 bases, and the junction held 8 bases outside the gene matches. This CDR3 spans 15 amino acids. Germline CDR1 reads SEHNR; CDR2 reads FQNEAQ (reference sequence). CDR3 in amino acids: CASSPRDRETSPLHF. CDR3 coding DNA: TGTGCCAGCAGCCCCCGGGACAGGGAAACTTCACCCCTCCACTTT.

This sequence joins TRBV27 and TRBJ1-5, with no clear D. The CDR3 totals 16 residues. Germline CDR1 reads MNHEY; CDR2 reads SMNVEV (reference sequence). V lost 5 bases and J lost 7, with 21 bases in between. For the CDR3, the DNA is TGTGCCAGCAGTCCCAACGCGGCAGCCCTGTTACAGCCCCAGCATTTT. This encodes CASSPNAAALLQPQHF.

The J gene is TRBJ2-1, the V gene TRBV6-4; 12 bases map to TRBD2. CDR3 length: 15 amino acids. The trim removed 5 bases at V and 5 bases at J, leaving 4 bases unmatched. The germline V gene has CDR1 MRHNA and CDR2 SNTAGT. CDR3 coding DNA: TGTGCCAGCAGTTCTAGCGGGGGGGCTAACAATGAGCAGTTCTTC. Its protein product is CASSSSGGANNEQFF.

The gene calls are TRBV5-1 and TRBJ2-1; the match to TRBD2 covers 8 bases. This CDR3 has 15 residues. V gave up 1 base and J gave up 6 bases; unmatched junction bases: 6. The germline V gene has CDR1 SGHRS and CDR2 YFSETQ. CDR3 loop: CASSLFSGRSNEQFF. CDR3 coding DNA: TGCGCCAGCAGCTTGTTCAGCGGGAGAAGCAATGAGCAGTTCTTC.

The rearrangement uses TRBV5-4 and TRBJ2-1; maybe TRBD2 (5 bases). CDR1 and CDR2 from the germline V gene are SGHNT and YYREEE (reference sequence). Between the trimmed V and J ends, which lost 5 bases and 6 bases, there was a span of 18 bases. The CDR3 is made up of 15 amino acids. CDR3 region: CASRPGQTIGNEQFF. The CDR3, as DNA: TGTGCCAGCAGGCCCGGGCAGACTATAGGCAATGAGCAGTTCTTC.

The chain carries TRBV27 and TRBJ2-1; D is unclear. V was pared by 2 bases and J by 0 bases, with 8 bases between. The CDR3 covers 15 residues. Looked up from germline, CDR1 is MNHEY and CDR2 is SMNVEV (reference sequence). CDR3 sequence: CASSLSPSSYNEQFF. The CDR3 DNA reads as TGTGCCAGCAGTTTAAGCCCGAGCTCCTACAATGAGCAGTTCTTC.

This chain joins TRBV6-6 and TRBJ1-6; no definite D call. From germline, CDR1 is MNHNY and CDR2 SVGAGI (reference sequence). Trimming cost V 5 bases and J 8 bases, with 13 bases left between them. CDR3 size: 14 residues. The chain's CDR3 is CASSPRGRDSPLHF. CDR3 DNA: TGTGCCAGCAGTCCACGTGGGAGAGATTCACCCCTCCACTTT.